This T cell receptor beta chain was captured by sequencing in a study of regulatory T cells in long-lasting Graves disease. V lost 6 bases, J lost 4 bases, and 13 bases lay in between. The CDR3 is 13 residues long. The germline V gene has CDR1 MDHEN and CDR2 SYDVKM. Relying on iRepertoire HTBI primers and Arm-PCR of CDR3 regions, the team built TCR beta libraries. Each CDR3 protein gets one entry after TCRdb re-called the multiplex PCR reads with MiXCR. The data show 530,000 or so distinct CDR3 sequences, about 16% seen once. Time point noted: newly diagnosed GD, antithyroid drugs for less than 3 months. Isolated PBMC RNA provided the starting material for the TCR library. With respect to this clonotype: No antigen is known for it.

Study outcomes and limitations: In persistent patients, shared public clonotypes (under 3,000) outnumbered those in new patients (around 1,000). The researchers studied only peripheral blood, not thyroid tissue.

The sample also formed part of further work on T cells in Graves' hyperthyroidism and ophthalmopathy. In that study: Each patient was aged 18 to 65 and had newly diagnosed hyperthyroidism of under 2 months' duration. Most thyroid clonotypes expanded above 0.001 were also detected in blood.

The sequence came from a man aged 18-30 years with Graves disease. The specimen comprised peripheral blood mononuclear cells (PBMCs), sampled at new diagnosis, from a patient treated with antithyroid drugs. This chain uses TRBV28 with TRBJ2-7; D is unclear. As DNA, the CDR3 is TGTGCCAGCAGCGACACGGCCGGATACGAGCAGTACTTC. Translated, it gives CASSDTAGYEQYF. Using reference TRBV28 and TRBJ2-7 for the parts outside the CDR3, the full variable domain is DVKVTQSSRYLVKRTGEKVFLECVQDMDHENMFWYRQDPGLGLRLIYFSYDVKMKEKGDIPEGYSVSREKKERFSLILESASTNQTSMYLCASSDTAGYEQYFGPGTRLTVT.